The clone carrying this TCR beta chain has at least ten counts. No antigen is known for it. The sample is drawn from a study of T cells after posttransplantation cyclophosphamide. Study-wide results and caveats: Blood and skin or GI T cell repertoires showed limited TRB overlap. Recipient CMV seropositivity and CMV reactivation strongly tracked TRB clonality.

Busulfan-fludarabine conditioning, marrow transplant, and cyclophosphamide on days +3 and +4 were administered. The assay was immunoSEQ multiplex PCR, and TCRdb's table has in-frame clones only and misses some. The profile covers about 12,000 clones, none occurring a single time. The specimen was PBMCs, collected after allogeneic stem cell transplant with posttransplant cyclophosphamide. The TCR was taken from a female patient in her thirties or forties who received an allogeneic stem cell transplant from an unrelated donor, was CMV-positive, and had acute GVHD only. The graft donor may have given rise to some T cells.

The CDR3 nucleotides read TGTGCCAGCTCACCTTTTAACAGCCTCGAGGGCTACACCTTC. Protein: CASSPFNSLEGYTF. The V gene is TRBV18, the J gene TRBJ1-2, with no clear D. This CDR3 spans 14 amino acids. Trimming removed 3 bases from V and 8 bases from J, with 16 bases in between. Looked up from germline, CDR1 is KGHSH and CDR2 is LQKENI.